The 29 T cell receptor beta chains given below trace back to one sample, sequenced in a study of T cell responses to AZD1222 COVID-19 vaccine. TCRdb's copy holds only in-frame clones and misses some; the assay was immunoSEQ multiplex PCR. The table includes roughly 120,000 clones, about nine tenths detected once. The sample in question was peripheral blood, obtained on day 0 of AZD1222 vaccination. The source of these receptors is an adult in good health.

The chain uses TRBV14 and TRBJ1-1; 7 nucleotides match TRBD1. The junction had 11 bases not matched to a gene; V was cut back by 5 bases and J by 5 bases. The CDR3 is 15 residues long. Germline values: CDR1 SGHDN, CDR2 FVKESK. CDR3: CASSTWTGGYTEAFF. DNA for the CDR3: TGTGCCAGCAGCACGTGGACAGGAGGGTATACTGAAGCTTTCTTT.

V is TRBV5-3 and J is TRBJ2-7; 7 positions match TRBD1. TRBV5-3 is treated as an ORF (open reading frame) with a function not yet certain. The CDR3 has 12 residues. Trimming cost V 9 bases and J 2 bases; bases outside gene matches: 5. DNA of the CDR3: TGTGCCACCAGGGACAGCACCTACGAGCAGTACTTC. Translation gives CATRDSTYEQYF.

The count of this clone is one. The chain combines TRBV18 with TRBJ2-7, with 15 bases that match TRBD2. Trimming took 3 bases from V and 3 from J; bases not matched to a gene: 3. This CDR3 spans 16 amino acids. Per the germline V gene, CDR1 is KGHSH and CDR2 is LQKENI. CDR3 region: CASSPSGLAGGYEQYF. The CDR3 nucleotides are TGTGCCAGCTCACCTTCGGGACTAGCGGGGGGCTACGAGCAGTACTTC.

CDR3 residues: CASSGDSKETQYF. CDR3 bases: TGTGCCAGCAGTGGGGACAGCAAAGAGACCCAGTACTTC. V is TRBV28 and J is TRBJ2-5, with 7 bases lining up with TRBD1. V shed 5 bases, J shed 3 bases, and the junction held 3 bases outside the gene matches. CDR1 MDHEN and CDR2 SYDVKM come from the germline V gene. This CDR3 is 13 amino acids long.

The J gene is TRBJ2-7, the V gene TRBV7-2, with TRBD2 as a possible D gene (6 bases). V was trimmed by 6 bases and J by 8 bases, leaving 17 bases between them. There are 13 residues in the CDR3. Germline V gene data show CDR1 as SGHTA and CDR2 as FQGNSA. The chain's CDR3 is CASSYDQTSQQYF. The CDR3 coding sequence is TGTGCCAGCAGTTACGATCAGACTAGTCAGCAGTACTTC.

The V call is TRBV28, the J call TRBJ1-4; D ambiguous. V dropped 4 bases and J dropped 0 bases, with 15 bases sitting between them. CDR1 MDHEN and CDR2 SYDVKM come from the germline V gene. This CDR3 spans 17 amino acids. CDR3 DNA: TGTGCCAGCAGTTCCCCCGGGTGGGGTGCAACTAATGAAAAACTGTTTTTT. This translates into CASSSPGWGATNEKLFF.

The chain links TRBV19 to TRBJ1-2; no reliable D call. Germline loops: CDR1 LNHDA, CDR2 SQIVND (reference sequence). CDR3 length: 15 residues. V dropped 6 bases and J dropped 3 bases, with 17 bases sitting between them. CDR3: CASSIPRQTYYGYTF. CDR3 coding DNA: TGTGCCAGTAGCATCCCCCGCCAGACCTACTATGGCTACACCTTC.

This rearrangement joins TRBV5-5 to TRBJ1-1; the match to TRBD1 covers 7 bases. V lost 3 bases, J lost 1 base, and 3 bases stayed unmatched. Germline loops: CDR1 SGHKS, CDR2 YYEKEE (reference sequence). The CDR3 covers 14 residues. CDR3 sequence: CASSSRTGNTEAFF. In DNA, the CDR3 is TGTGCCAGCAGCTCCCGGACAGGGAACACTGAAGCTTTCTTT.

A few counts support this clone. This chain joins TRBV5-5 and TRBJ2-1; D is possibly TRBD1 or TRBD2 (5 bases each). The CDR3 consists of 11 residues. Trimming pared 5 bases from V and 16 bases from J, leaving 16 bases between. Germline V gene data show CDR1 as SGHKS and CDR2 as YYEKEE (reference sequence). The DNA of the CDR3 is TGTGCCAGCAGTCCCGGGACCCTGCTTTTCTTC. Its protein product is CASSPGTLLFF.

The V gene is TRBV10-3, the J gene TRBJ2-7; maybe TRBD2 (6 bases). The germline gives CDR1 ENHRY, CDR2 SYGVKD. V dropped 3 bases and J dropped 2 bases, with 11 bases sitting between them. This CDR3 region has 14 residues. The CDR3 region has the DNA TGTGCCATCAGTGACAGACTAGGAGCCTACGAGCAGTACTTC. It translates to CAISDRLGAYEQYF.

V is TRBV4-1 and J is TRBJ2-1; 13 bases are a match to TRBD2. Germline V gene sequence: CDR1 MGHRA, CDR2 YSYEKL. The CDR3 extends over 16 amino acids. Losses at the gene ends were 2 bases for V and 5 bases for J; bases not matched to a gene: 3. The CDR3 is CASSQRLAGGHNEQFF. The CDR3 DNA follows: TGCGCCAGCAGCCAAAGACTAGCGGGAGGCCACAATGAGCAGTTCTTC.

The chain is built from TRBV28 and TRBJ1-1; TRBD1 might be the D (5 bases). Germline CDR1 is MDHEN and CDR2 is SYDVKM. CDR3 length: 13 amino acids. The germline V and J ends were trimmed by 11 bases and 4 bases, with 17 bases remaining between them. CDR3 nucleotide sequence: TGTGCCCTTGGGGAGGGAAGGGGCACTGAAGCTTTCTTT. Translation gives CALGEGRGTEAFF.

This clone showed up just a few times. V is TRBV19 and J is TRBJ1-5; D is possibly TRBD1 (5 bases). Per the germline V gene, CDR1 is LNHDA and CDR2 is SQIVND (reference sequence). This CDR3 has 19 amino acids. Between the trimmed V and J ends, which lost 0 bases and 2 bases, there was a span of 20 bases. CDR3 nucleotides: TGTGCCAGTAGTATAGAGGGGTCGGGGATTGGGGCCGGCAATCAGCCCCAGCATTTT. The encoded protein is CASSIEGSGIGAGNQPQHF. The variable domain in full, completed from reference TRBV19 and TRBJ1-5, reads DGGITQSPKYLFRKEGQNVTLSCEQNLNHDAMYWYRQDPGQGLRLIYYSQIVNDFQKGDIAEGYSVSREKKESFPLTVTSAQKNPTAFYLCASSIEGSGIGAGNQPQHFGDGTRLSIL.

This sequence joins TRBV5-1 and TRBJ2-7; unclear D gene. The V end lost 6 bases, the J end lost 0 bases, and 7 bases lay between the germline ends. The CDR3 has 12 residues. The germline V gene has CDR1 SGHRS and CDR2 YFSETQ. The CDR3 DNA reads TGCGCCAGCACAGACAACTCCTACGAGCAGTACTTC. Translation gives CASTDNSYEQYF. The variable domain in full, with the rest retrieved from reference TRBV5-1 and TRBJ2-7, is KAGVTQTPRYLIKTRGQQVTLSCSPISGHRSVSWYQQTPGQGLQFLFEYFSETQRNKGNFPGRFSGRQFSNSRSEMNVSTLELGDSALYLCASTDNSYEQYFGPGTRLTVT.

The chain recombines TRBV18 with TRBJ1-5; D perhaps matches TRBD1 (5 bases). Germline V gene lookup returns CDR1 KGHSH and CDR2 LQKENI. CDR3 length: 14 residues. Deletions cut 2 bases from V and 5 bases from J, with 10 bases between. CDR3 nucleotide sequence: TGTGCCAGCTCACCAGACACAGGCGATCAGCCCCAGCATTTT. Its protein is CASSPDTGDQPQHF.

V is TRBV21-1 and J is TRBJ1-1. TRBV21-1 is a documented pseudogene. The CDR3 runs 13 residues. CDR3 coding DNA: TGTGCCCCGGGGGCAGGGGAGAACACTGAAGCTTTCTTT. It is translated as CAPGAGENTEAFF.

V is TRBV28 and J is TRBJ2-7; 11 bases fit TRBD2. Germline V lookup: CDR1 MDHEN, CDR2 SYDVKM. CDR3 length: 15 amino acids. V was pared by 5 bases and J by 3 bases, with 6 bases of the junction left unmatched. The CDR3, as DNA: TGTGCCAGCAGTCTCCTGACTAGCGGGAACTACGAGCAGTACTTC. Its translation is CASSLLTSGNYEQYF.

The V gene is TRBV6-1, the J gene TRBJ1-6, with D hard to call. CDR3 length: 14 residues. Germline loops: CDR1 MNHNS, CDR2 SASEGT. Trimming removed 1 base at V and 9 bases at J, with 10 bases between. DNA for the CDR3: TGTGCCAGCAGTGAAGGCGGGGTGGGTTCACCCCTCCACTTT. This translates into CASSEGGVGSPLHF.

The gene calls are TRBV7-9 and TRBJ1-4; TRBD1 is a possible D gene (6 bases). CDR3 length equals 17 residues. CDR1 is SEHNR, CDR2 FQNEAQ, per germline (reference sequence). V lost 2 bases and J lost 0, with 13 bases in between. The CDR3 nucleotides are TGTGCCAGCAGCTTAAGGGGGGCTATTGCAACTAATGAAAAACTGTTTTTT. This encodes CASSLRGAIATNEKLFF.

This clone was seen a few times. V is TRBV19 and J is TRBJ2-2; 15 bases agree with TRBD2. Germline V lookup: CDR1 LNHDA, CDR2 SQIVND (reference sequence). V shed 5 bases, J shed 9 bases, and the junction held 7 bases outside the gene matches. This CDR3 has 16 amino acids. Here the CDR3 DNA reads TGTGCCAGTAGTGCCCGGACTAGCGGGAGGGCTTGGGAGCTGTTTTTT. Protein: CASSARTSGRAWELFF.

The rearrangement joins TRBV18 to TRBJ2-1, with a possible D match to TRBD2 (5 bases). Germline V gives CDR1 KGHSH, CDR2 LQKENI. The CDR3 extends over 14 amino acids. V lost 3 bases and J 5 bases, leaving 11 bases between the germline ends. The CDR3 is CASSPITGDNEQFF. In nucleotides, the CDR3 is TGTGCCAGCTCACCTATAACCGGGGACAATGAGCAGTTCTTC.

V usage is TRBV11-2 and J usage is TRBJ2-7, with D tentatively TRBD1 (5 bases). Germline V gene sequence: CDR1 SGHAT, CDR2 FQNNGV. Between the trimmed V and J ends, which lost 1 base and 3 bases, there was a span of 10 bases. This CDR3 is built from 14 residues. Here the CDR3 DNA reads TGTGCCAGCAGCTTAGGGCGACAGAACTACGAGCAGTACTTC. It specifies CASSLGRQNYEQYF. Supplemented by reference TRBV11-2 and TRBJ2-7, the full variable domain reads EAGVAQSPRYKIIEKRQSVAFWCNPISGHATLYWYQQILGQGPKLLIQFQNNGVVDDSQLPKDRFSAERLKGVDSTLKIQPAKLEDSAVYLCASSLGRQNYEQYFGPGTRLTVT.

The chain has TRBV21-1 and TRBJ1-1; the D segment call TRBD1 is taken from the table without a DNA check. TRBV21-1 is a recognized pseudogene. The CDR3 is made up of 14 amino acids. Here the CDR3 reads CASTQRGQYTEAFF. Here the CDR3 DNA reads TGTGCCAGCACCCAAAGGGGCCAGTACACTGAAGCTTTCTTT.

V gene TRBV18 combines with J gene TRBJ2-7; unclear D gene. The germline V and J ends were trimmed by 5 bases and 3 bases, with 5 bases remaining between them. The germline V gene encodes CDR1 KGHSH and CDR2 LQKENI. The CDR3 has 11 amino acids. This chain's CDR3 is CASSARYEQYF. The CDR3, as DNA: TGTGCCAGCTCAGCCCGCTACGAGCAGTACTTC. Supplemented by reference TRBV18 and TRBJ2-7, the full variable domain reads NAGVMQNPRHLVRRRGQEARLRCSPMKGHSHVYWYRQLPEEGLKFMVYLQKENIIDESGMPKERFSAEFPKEGPSILRIQQVVRGDSAAYFCASSARYEQYFGPGTRLTVT.

The chain uses TRBV19 and TRBJ2-7, with 9 nucleotides matching TRBD2. Germline trimming cut 4 bases from V and 2 bases from J; bases unmatched to any gene: 9. This CDR3 region has 16 residues. CDR1 LNHDA and CDR2 SQIVND come from the germline V gene (reference sequence). CDR3 protein: CASSTPGVAGAYEQYF. CDR3 nucleotide sequence: TGTGCCAGTAGTACCCCTGGGGTAGCGGGAGCCTACGAGCAGTACTTC.

This chain joins TRBV29-1 and TRBJ2-1, with 11 bases aligning to TRBD2. This CDR3 is 17 amino acids long. V dropped 3 bases and J dropped 3; count of bases not matched to a gene: 10. CDR1 and CDR2 (germline): SQVTM, ANQGSEA. The CDR3 loop is CSVDGLAGGQNYNEQFF. CDR3 DNA: TGCAGCGTTGACGGGCTAGCGGGAGGCCAGAACTACAATGAGCAGTTCTTC.

As concerns this clone: Sequence at one end of the junction differs from germline and may be a read error. The chain carries TRBV6-2 or TRBV6-3 and TRBJ2-5; D possibly corresponds to TRBD2 (6 bases). Germline CDR1 is MNHEY and CDR2 is SVGEGT. The CDR3 is 15 amino acids. In nucleotides, the CDR3 is TGTGCCAGCAGCTACTCTTCCGGGGGAAGAGAGACCCAGTACTTC. Its protein is CASSYSSGGRETQYF.

The chain is built from TRBV10-3 and TRBJ1-1; D gene ambiguous. V shed 5 bases and J shed 1 base, with 8 bases lying between them. The CDR3 extends over 13 amino acids. The V gene's germline CDR1 is ENHRY and CDR2 SYGVKD. CDR3 bases: TGTGCCATCAGTTCGACGGGGAACACTGAAGCTTTCTTT. Protein product: CAISSTGNTEAFF.

This clone has just one count. The chain combines TRBV3-1 (or the pseudogene TRBV3-2) with TRBJ2-5, with 13 positions matching TRBD2. Losses at the gene ends were 5 bases for V and 7 bases for J; bases not matched to a gene: 1. This CDR3 contains 13 residues. Germline CDR1 reads LGHDT; CDR2 reads YNNKEL (reference sequence). Written as DNA, the CDR3 is TGTGCCAGCAGCACTAGCGGGGGGGGGACCCAGTACTTC. Translating gives CASSTSGGGTQYF.